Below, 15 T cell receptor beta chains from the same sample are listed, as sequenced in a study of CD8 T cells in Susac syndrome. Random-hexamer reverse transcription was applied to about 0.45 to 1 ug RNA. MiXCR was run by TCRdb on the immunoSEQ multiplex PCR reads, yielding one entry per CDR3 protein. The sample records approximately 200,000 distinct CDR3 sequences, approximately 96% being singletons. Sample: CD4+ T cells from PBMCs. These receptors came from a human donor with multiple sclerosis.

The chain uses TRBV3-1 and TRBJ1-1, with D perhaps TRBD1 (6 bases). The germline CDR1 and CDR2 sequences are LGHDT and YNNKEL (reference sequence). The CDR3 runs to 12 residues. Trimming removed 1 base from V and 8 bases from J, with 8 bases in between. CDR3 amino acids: CASSQADREAFF. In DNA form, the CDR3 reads TGTGCCAGCAGCCAAGCCGACAGGGAAGCTTTCTTT.

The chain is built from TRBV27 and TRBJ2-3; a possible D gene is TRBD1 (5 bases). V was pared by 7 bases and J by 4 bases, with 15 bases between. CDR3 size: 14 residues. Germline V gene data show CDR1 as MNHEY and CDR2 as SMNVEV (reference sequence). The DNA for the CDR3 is TGTGCCAGCAAGGCAGGCCCAGGGCCAGATACGCAGTATTTT. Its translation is CASKAGPGPDTQYF.

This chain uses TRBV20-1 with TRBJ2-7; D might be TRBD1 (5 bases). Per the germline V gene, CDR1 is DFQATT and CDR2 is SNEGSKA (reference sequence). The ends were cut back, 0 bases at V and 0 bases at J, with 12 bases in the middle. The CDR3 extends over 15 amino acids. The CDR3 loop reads CSARDGATISYEQYF. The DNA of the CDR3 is TGCAGTGCTAGAGATGGGGCAACCATCTCCTACGAGCAGTACTTC.

CDR3 residues: CASSLRKAGKPSYEQYF. DNA of the CDR3: TGTGCCAGCAGCCTGCGAAAAGCGGGGAAACCCTCCTACGAGCAGTACTTC. The gene calls are TRBV6-4 and TRBJ2-7, with 7 bases fitting TRBD2. V shed 6 bases, J shed 0 bases, and the junction held 14 bases outside the gene matches. CDR1 MRHNA and CDR2 SNTAGT come from the germline V gene. The CDR3 runs 17 residues.

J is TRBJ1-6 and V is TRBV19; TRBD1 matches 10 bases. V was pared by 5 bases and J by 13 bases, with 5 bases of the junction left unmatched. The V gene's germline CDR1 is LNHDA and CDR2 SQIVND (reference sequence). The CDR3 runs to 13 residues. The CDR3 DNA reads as TGTGCCAGTAGTGGACAGGGGGAAGGGCCCCTCCACTTT. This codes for CASSGQGEGPLHF.

The CDR3 DNA reads TGTGCCAGCAGCACCATTTCCCGGGACAGGGACTCCGGGGCCAACGTCCTGACTTTC. Its translation is CASSTISRDRDSGANVLTF. The chain employs TRBV7-8 and TRBJ2-6, with 9 bases matching TRBD1. The CDR3 length is 19 residues. CDR1 and CDR2 (germline): SGHVS, FQNEAQ. The ends lost 5 bases at V and 4 bases at J; junction bases unmatched: 15.

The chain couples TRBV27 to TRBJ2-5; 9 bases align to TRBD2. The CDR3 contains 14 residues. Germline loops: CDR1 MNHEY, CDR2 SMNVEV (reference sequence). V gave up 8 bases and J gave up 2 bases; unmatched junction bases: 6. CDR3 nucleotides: TGTGCCAGCGGATTAGCGGGGGTACAAGAGACCCAGTACTTC. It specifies CASGLAGVQETQYF.

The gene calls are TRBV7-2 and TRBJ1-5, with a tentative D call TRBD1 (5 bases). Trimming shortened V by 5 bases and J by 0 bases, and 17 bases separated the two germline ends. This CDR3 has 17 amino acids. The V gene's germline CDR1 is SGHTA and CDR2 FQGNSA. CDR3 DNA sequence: TGTGCCAGCAGCCTCCCCAGGGATGCCTATAGCAATCAGCCCCAGCATTTT. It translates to CASSLPRDAYSNQPQHF. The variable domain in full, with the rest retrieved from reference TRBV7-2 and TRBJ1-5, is GAGVSQSPSNKVTEKGKDVELRCDPISGHTALYWYRQSLGQGLEFLIYFQGNSAPDKSGLPSDRFSAERTGGSVSTLTIQRTQQEDSAVYLCASSLPRDAYSNQPQHFGDGTRLSIL.

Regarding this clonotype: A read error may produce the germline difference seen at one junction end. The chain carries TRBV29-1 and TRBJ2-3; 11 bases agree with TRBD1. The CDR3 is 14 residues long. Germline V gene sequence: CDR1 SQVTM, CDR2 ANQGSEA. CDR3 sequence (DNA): TGCAGCGTTGAAAGGACAGGGGGCACATATACGCAGTATTTT. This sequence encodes CSVERTGGTYTQYF.

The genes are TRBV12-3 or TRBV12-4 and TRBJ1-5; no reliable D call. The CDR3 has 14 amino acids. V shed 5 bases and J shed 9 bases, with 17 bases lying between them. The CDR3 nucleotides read TGTGCCAGCAGTCCCGGACTGAAGGTATGGCCCCAGCATTTT. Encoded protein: CASSPGLKVWPQHF.

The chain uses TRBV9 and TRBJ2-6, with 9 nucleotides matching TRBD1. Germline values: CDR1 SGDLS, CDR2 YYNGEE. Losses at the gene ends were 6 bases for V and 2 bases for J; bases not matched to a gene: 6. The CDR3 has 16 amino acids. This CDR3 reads CASNADRGPGANVLTF. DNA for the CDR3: TGTGCCAGCAACGCGGACAGGGGCCCTGGGGCCAACGTCCTGACTTTC.

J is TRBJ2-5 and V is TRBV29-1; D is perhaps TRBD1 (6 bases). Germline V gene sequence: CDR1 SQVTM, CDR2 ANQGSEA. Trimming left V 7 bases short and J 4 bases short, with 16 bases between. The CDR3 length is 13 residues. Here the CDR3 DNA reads TGCAGCGCCTTAGCAGGGGACCGAGAGACCCAGTACTTC. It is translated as CSALAGDRETQYF.

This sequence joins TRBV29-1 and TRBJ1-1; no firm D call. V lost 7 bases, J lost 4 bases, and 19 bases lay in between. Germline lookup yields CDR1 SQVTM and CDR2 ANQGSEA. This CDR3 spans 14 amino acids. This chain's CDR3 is CSGSRGGPGTEAFF. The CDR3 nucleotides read TGCAGCGGCTCCCGGGGAGGGCCGGGCACTGAAGCTTTCTTT.

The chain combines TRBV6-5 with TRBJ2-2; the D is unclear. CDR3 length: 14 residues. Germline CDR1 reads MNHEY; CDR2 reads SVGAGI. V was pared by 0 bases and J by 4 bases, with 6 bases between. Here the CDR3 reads CASSYSSLTGELFF. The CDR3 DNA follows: TGTGCCAGCAGTTACTCGAGCCTCACCGGGGAGCTGTTTTTT.

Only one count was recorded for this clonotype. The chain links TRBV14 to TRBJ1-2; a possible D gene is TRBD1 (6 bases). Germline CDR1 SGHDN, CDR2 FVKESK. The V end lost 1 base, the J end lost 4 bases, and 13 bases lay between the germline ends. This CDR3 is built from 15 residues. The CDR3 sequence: CASSQAVGQTYGYTF. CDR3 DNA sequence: TGTGCCAGCAGCCAAGCGGTCGGACAGACCTATGGCTACACCTTC.